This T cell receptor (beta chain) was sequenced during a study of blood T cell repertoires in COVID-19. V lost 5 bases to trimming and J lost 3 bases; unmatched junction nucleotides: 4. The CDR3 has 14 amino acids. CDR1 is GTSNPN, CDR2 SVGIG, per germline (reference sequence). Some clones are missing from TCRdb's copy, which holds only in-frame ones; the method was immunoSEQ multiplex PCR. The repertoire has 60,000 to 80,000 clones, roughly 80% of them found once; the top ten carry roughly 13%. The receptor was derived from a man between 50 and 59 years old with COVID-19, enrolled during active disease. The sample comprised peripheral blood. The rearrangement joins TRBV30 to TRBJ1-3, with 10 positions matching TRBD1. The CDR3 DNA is TGTGCCTGGGACAGGGGGCAAGGTGGAAACACCATATATTTT. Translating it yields CAWDRGQGGNTIYF.